These T cell receptor beta chains were read from a single sample in a study of T cell repertoires in cytomegalovirus infection. TCRdb re-derived calls from the reads in MiXCR, one entry per CDR3 protein. The repertoire holds 200,000 to 250,000 distinct CDR3 sequences, with about 39% as singletons. These receptors have no known antigen. Sequences were derived from CD8+ T cells from cultured PBMCs, sampled from culture after CMV antigen stimulation. These receptors were obtained from a human donor in good health (CMV status not recorded). Some clones in this sample may be carry-over from other donors' samples. The CDR3 runs from the conserved cysteine through the conserved F or W.

v_call cdr3_length cdr3_aa
TRBV10-3 16 CAISDPGQLPFYGYTF
TRBV4-1 14 CASSQEARANEQYF
TRBV6-1 15 CASSVNVYSNQPQHF
TRBV12-3/TRBV12-4 15 CASNMGFSDNYGYTF
TRBV27 15 CASSLSAGGRYEQYF
TRBV11-3 14 CASSLRSNPIEAFF
TRBV7-9 16 CASSLGESSYNSPLHF
TRBV11-2 14 CASSLGGDSYEQYF
TRBV28 13 CASSFSYTGELFF
TRBV7-2 17 CASSDKVGLHIQETQYF
TRBV24-1 11 CATSDTETQYF
TRBV5-6 12 CASSNQFREQYF
TRBV7-2 14 CASSPELLYNEQFF
TRBV19 13 CASVAGMNTEAFF
TRBV10-2 15 CASSGDRESYNEQFF
TRBV29-1 14 CSVEAAGGLDTQYF
TRBV6-1 17 CASSNPGQQGSLAEAFF
TRBV29-1 16 CSVEGLAGDAYNEQFF
TRBV9 14 CASREVAGGSEQFF
TRBV7-2 12 CASTRGVYEAFF
TRBV12-5 13 CASAGTGDRGYTF
TRBV19 17 CASSTLLFRNRRETQYF
TRBV7-6 12 CASSSPHTEAFF
TRBV7-8 16 CASSLTGPSSGNTIYF
TRBV7-8 15 CASSPGLAGGNEQFF
TRBV7-9 15 CASTYRDRQFNEQFF
TRBV10-3 13 CAIGQSNTGELFF
TRBV12-3/TRBV12-4 19 CASGTWGVGTSGSSYEQYF
TRBV7-2 17 CASSLGGVGGNTGELFF
TRBV27 12 CAARDSTDTQYF
TRBV11-2 14 CASSLTGHIYGYTF
TRBV2 14 CASRMGGQNYEQYF
TRBV19 14 CASSPRGGGQPQHF
TRBV7-9 16 CASSLRGSANTGELFF
TRBV27 15 CASSSMTGVNTEAFF
TRBV5-6 12 CASSHRGEKLFF
TRBV7-9 15 CASSPLGEGSDTQYF
TRBV11-1 14 CASSLATWGDTQYF
TRBV6-5 13 CASRHDLGHEQYF
TRBV7-9 11 CASSSGAEAFF
TRBV7-8 13 CASSLDTGIEQYF
TRBV7-6 16 CASSLSPGLASYEQYF
TRBV20-1 13 CSARAGFVETQYF
TRBV7-9 10 CASSLDPRGF
TRBV12-3/TRBV12-4 14 CASRLRGNTGELFF